A single sample gave rise to the 27 T cell receptor beta chains below, sequenced in a study of T cell changes during pregnancy in multiple sclerosis. Here immunoSEQ multiplex PCR was the method, and the copy in TCRdb shows in-frame clones only, minus some. The sample carries 80,000 to 100,000 clones, roughly 91% recorded once. Source: peripheral blood, taken after pregnancy. All receptors come from a female donor in good health, enrolled as a control in a pregnancy study.

This clone has more than one count but fewer than ten. CDR3 amino acids: CASSTDRASPLHF. CDR3 DNA sequence: TGTGCCAGCAGTACGGACAGGGCATCACCCCTCCACTTT. The genes are TRBV2 and TRBJ1-6; 8 nucleotides line up with TRBD1. The CDR3 is 13 amino acids. Trimming removed 5 bases from V and 10 bases from J; junction bases left unmatched: 4. CDR1 is SNHLY, CDR2 FYNNEI, per germline.

The chain recombines TRBV28 with TRBJ1-5, with TRBD1 matching over 7 bases. The CDR3 is 12 amino acids. CDR1 MDHEN and CDR2 SYDVKM come from the germline V gene. J gave up 15 bases and V 2 bases, and 7 bases lay outside the gene matches. This CDR3 reads CASSLRGRGTHF. CDR3 DNA sequence: TGTGCCAGCAGTTTAAGGGGCAGGGGGACGCATTTT.

The chain carries TRBV6-5 and TRBJ1-6; D is unresolved. Per germline, CDR1 MNHEY and CDR2 SVGAGI. The length of the CDR3 is 15 residues. Trimming shortened V by 6 bases and J by 6 bases, and 15 bases separated the two germline ends. The CDR3 is CASSPVAGGNSPLHF. The CDR3 DNA is TGTGCCAGCAGCCCTGTGGCAGGTGGTAATTCACCCCTCCACTTT.

The chain couples TRBV4-3 to TRBJ2-2, with 7 positions matching TRBD2. The CDR3 is made up of 15 amino acids. Germline V CDR1 and CDR2: LGHNA, YSLEER. J was trimmed by 4 bases and V by 4 bases; bases with no gene match: 6. This chain's CDR3 is CASSPSGEGTGELFF. CDR3 in DNA: TGCGCCAGCAGCCCCAGCGGGGAGGGCACCGGGGAGCTGTTTTTT.

The genes are TRBV5-1 and TRBJ2-6, with D maybe TRBD1 (8 bases). The CDR3 has 20 amino acids. Germline loops: CDR1 SGHRS, CDR2 YFSETQ. V was trimmed by 4 bases and J by 0 bases, leaving 23 bases between them. The CDR3 nucleotides are TGCGCCAGCAGCCCCGAGGGCTCACAGGGGGGGGACTCTGGGGCCAACGTCCTGACTTTC. It yields the protein CASSPEGSQGGDSGANVLTF.

The V gene is TRBV7-9, the J gene TRBJ2-1, with a weak D call TRBD2 (6 bases). Trimming stripped 5 bases from V and 1 base from J, with 15 bases between. CDR3 length: 16 amino acids. Germline loops: CDR1 SEHNR, CDR2 FQNEAQ (reference sequence). The DNA of the CDR3 is TGTGCCAGCAGCCCGAGGGCGGGGCGGTCCTACAATGAGCAGTTCTTC. Translating gives CASSPRAGRSYNEQFF.

The rearrangement joins TRBV6-1 to TRBJ1-2; 7 bases map to TRBD1. Per the germline V gene, CDR1 is MNHNS and CDR2 is SASEGT. V was pared by 10 bases and J by 6 bases, with 11 bases of the junction left unmatched. The CDR3 has 13 residues. CDR3 DNA: TGTGCCATATCTCCCCACAGGGGAAATGGCTACACCTTC. Protein sequence: CAISPHRGNGYTF.

The sample holds one count of this clone. CDR3 DNA: TGTGCCACCAGCAGAGTTGGAGTTGGAGAGACCCAGTACTTC. Translating it yields CATSRVGVGETQYF. The chain couples TRBV15 to TRBJ2-5, with unresolved D. This CDR3 has 14 residues. V was clipped by 1 base and J by 4 bases, with 10 bases between them. From germline, CDR1 is LNHNV and CDR2 YYDKDF (reference sequence). The full variable domain, completed using reference TRBV15 and TRBJ2-5, is DAMVIQNPRYQVTQFGKPVTLSCSQTLNHNVMYWYQQKSSQAPKLLFHYYDKDFNNEADTPDNFQSRRPNTSFCFLDIRSPGLGDTAMYLCATSRVGVGETQYFGPGTRLLVL.

This chain links TRBV10-3 with TRBJ1-4; 7 bases align to TRBD1. The CDR3 runs to 14 residues. Unmatched junction bases numbered 9, after V lost 6 bases and J lost 8 bases. The germline gives CDR1 ENHRY, CDR2 SYGVKD. CDR3 protein: CAIRGQQIGEKLFF. The CDR3 DNA sequence: TGTGCCATCAGGGGACAGCAGATCGGAGAAAAACTGTTTTTT.

V usage is TRBV7-9 and J usage is TRBJ1-4; 7 nucleotides agree with TRBD1. The length of the CDR3 is 15 residues. Germline CDR1 is SEHNR and CDR2 is FQNEAQ (reference sequence). J was trimmed by 8 bases and V by 1 base; bases with no gene match: 7. The CDR3 spells CASSLGDSRSEKLFF. CDR3 coding DNA: TGTGCCAGCAGCTTAGGGGACAGTCGGTCCGAAAAACTGTTTTTT.

V is TRBV30 and J is TRBJ2-7, with D maybe TRBD1 (8 bases). Trimming removed 7 bases at V and 3 bases at J, with 31 bases between. The germline gives CDR1 GTSNPN, CDR2 SVGIG (reference sequence). There are 18 residues in the CDR3. The CDR3 DNA is TGTGCCTTGATGCCTACAGGGGGGGCCTCGGGTATTTTCTACGAGCAGTACTTC. Protein sequence: CALMPTGGASGIFYEQYF. Together with reference TRBV30 and TRBJ2-7, the CDR3 gives the full variable domain: SQTIHQWPATLVQPVGSPLSLECTVEGTSNPNLYWYRQAAGRGLQLLFYSVGIGQISSEVPQNLSASRPQDRQFILSSKKLLLSDSGFYLCALMPTGGASGIFYEQYFGPGTRLTVT.

The rearrangement joins TRBV18 to TRBJ1-1; 8 bases are shared with TRBD1. The V gene end was trimmed by 10 bases and the J gene end by 1 base; junction bases not matched to a gene: 5. Germline CDR1 reads KGHSH; CDR2 reads LQKENI. CDR3 length: 13 residues. The CDR3 loop is CATGQGRNTEAFF. In DNA form, the CDR3 reads TGTGCCACCGGACAGGGTAGGAACACTGAAGCTTTCTTT.

The chain joins TRBV7-9 to TRBJ2-2; D is undetermined. CDR1 SEHNR and CDR2 FQNEAQ come from the germline V gene (reference sequence). This CDR3 comprises 16 residues. Between the trimmed V and J ends, which lost 5 bases and 0 bases, there was a span of 13 bases. In DNA, the CDR3 is TGTGCCAGCAGCCCTATTTACAGCCCGAACACCGGGGAGCTGTTTTTT. Amino acid sequence: CASSPIYSPNTGELFF. Using reference TRBV7-9 and TRBJ2-2 for the parts outside the CDR3, the full variable domain is DTGVSQNPRHKITKRGQNVTFRCDPISEHNRLYWYRQTLGQGPEFLTYFQNEAQLEKSRLLSDRFSAERPKGSFSTLEIQRTEQGDSAMYLCASSPIYSPNTGELFFGEGSRLTVL.

This rearrangement joins TRBV5-4 to TRBJ2-3, with TRBD2 matching over 7 bases. The CDR3 totals 16 residues. CDR1 is SGHNT, CDR2 YYREEE, per germline (reference sequence). With 4 bases clipped from V and 3 bases from J, the junction kept 11 bases outside the gene matches. CDR3 sequence: CASSPVGGGGTDTQYF. DNA of the CDR3: TGTGCCAGCAGCCCCGTGGGGGGGGGAGGTACAGATACGCAGTATTTT. Full variable domain (rest looked up from reference TRBV5-4 and TRBJ2-3): ETGVTQSPTHLIKTRGQQVTLRCSSQSGHNTVSWYQQALGQGPQFIFQYYREEENGRGNFPPRFSGLQFPNYSSELNVNALELDDSALYLCASSPVGGGGTDTQYFGPGTRLTVL.

J is TRBJ2-5 and V is TRBV15, with D maybe TRBD1 (5 bases). Between the trimmed V and J ends, which lost 5 bases and 1 base, there was a span of 14 bases. Germline loops: CDR1 LNHNV, CDR2 YYDKDF (reference sequence). This CDR3 is built from 15 residues. In DNA form, the CDR3 reads TGTGCCACCAGCCCGACAGTGAACCCCCAAGAGACCCAGTACTTC. Protein: CATSPTVNPQETQYF.

The chain carries TRBV15 and TRBJ1-1; the D is unclear. The germline gives CDR1 LNHNV, CDR2 YYDKDF (reference sequence). V lost 3 bases, J lost 11 bases, and 22 bases lay in between. CDR3 length equals 15 residues. The CDR3 DNA sequence: TGTGCCACCAGCAGTCCCTCGGGGTACGCGGCTGGGGCTTTCTTT. Encoded protein: CATSSPSGYAAGAFF. The full variable domain, completed using reference TRBV15 and TRBJ1-1, is DAMVIQNPRYQVTQFGKPVTLSCSQTLNHNVMYWYQQKSSQAPKLLFHYYDKDFNNEADTPDNFQSRRPNTSFCFLDIRSPGLGDTAMYLCATSSPSGYAAGAFFGQGTRLTVV.

This chain connects TRBV19 to TRBJ1-2; 8 positions agree with TRBD1. The CDR3 length is 12 residues. V dropped 6 bases and J dropped 8; count of bases not matched to a gene: 5. The germline gives CDR1 LNHDA, CDR2 SQIVND (reference sequence). The CDR3 loop is CASSGQGRGYTF. CDR3 coding DNA: TGTGCCAGTAGCGGACAGGGAAGGGGCTACACCTTC.

The chain uses TRBV30 and TRBJ2-3; D unresolved. Germline V CDR1 and CDR2: GTSNPN, SVGIG (reference sequence). V was shortened by 1 base and J by 2 bases, with 7 bases between the two germline ends. CDR3 size: 13 residues. CDR3: CAWSDGSTDTQYF. CDR3 nucleotide sequence: TGTGCCTGGAGTGACGGGTCCACAGATACGCAGTATTTT.

The chain employs TRBV4-1 and TRBJ1-2; 8 bases are a match to TRBD1. CDR1 is MGHRA and CDR2 is YSYEKL in the germline V gene. The trim removed 1 base at V and 4 bases at J, leaving 14 bases unmatched. The CDR3 loop spans 18 amino acids. CDR3 sequence: CASSQGPSSGGESYGYTF. CDR3 in DNA: TGCGCCAGCAGCCAAGGTCCTTCTTCAGGGGGCGAAAGCTATGGCTACACCTTC.

The rearrangement joins TRBV2 to TRBJ1-5, with TRBD1 identical over 9 bases. The germline CDR1 and CDR2 sequences are SNHLY and FYNNEI. CDR3 length: 14 residues. The V and J ends lost 5 bases and 4 bases, in that order; junction bases with no gene match: 3. The CDR3, as DNA: TGTGCCAGCAGTACAGGGGGCTGGAATCAGCCCCAGCATTTT. It encodes CASSTGGWNQPQHF.

This clone has a handful of counts. V and J are TRBV4-1 and TRBJ1-6, with TRBD1 identical over 9 bases. The CDR3 extends over 16 amino acids. Trimming at V came to 1 base and at J to 11 bases, leaving 9 bases not matched to a gene. Germline-derived CDR1 and CDR2 are MGHRA and YSYEKL. The CDR3 bases are TGCGCCAGCAGCCAAGCTTCGGGACAGGGTCACGCACCCCTCCACTTT. Protein: CASSQASGQGHAPLHF.

This chain connects TRBV4-1 to TRBJ1-6; possibly TRBD1 for D (6 bases). CDR1 is MGHRA, CDR2 YSYEKL, per germline. The CDR3 covers 17 residues. Trimming pared 4 bases from V and 7 bases from J, leaving 20 bases between. For the CDR3, the DNA is TGCGCCAGCAGCCTCAAGGGGTATGGGGGCGACAATTCACCCCTCCACTTT. It is translated as CASSLKGYGGDNSPLHF.

The V gene is TRBV21-1, the J gene TRBJ1-6; the table's D call TRBD1 went unverified against the DNA. TRBV21-1 is a listed pseudogene. CDR3 length equals 17 residues. Here the CDR3 DNA reads TGTGCCACCGATAGAACGGACAGGGCTTCCTATAATTCACCCCTCCACTTT. Its protein is CATDRTDRASYNSPLHF.

The chain carries TRBV15 and TRBJ1-5, with a possible D match to TRBD1 (6 bases). CDR1 and CDR2 from the germline V gene are LNHNV and YYDKDF (reference sequence). The CDR3 runs to 14 residues. Trimming removed 2 bases at V and 11 bases at J, with 16 bases between. As DNA, the CDR3 is TGTGCCACCAGCAGACCCGACAGGCAAAGGTCCCAGCATTTT. Its protein is CATSRPDRQRSQHF.

The rearrangement links TRBV19 to TRBJ2-7; 11 bases map to TRBD1. Germline trimming cut 4 bases from V and 4 bases from J; bases unmatched to any gene: 6. CDR3 length: 15 amino acids. CDR1 is LNHDA and CDR2 is SQIVND in the germline V gene (reference sequence). The CDR3 DNA sequence: TGTGCCAGTAGTAAGATGGGACAGGGGGATTACGAGCAGTACTTC. Its translation: CASSKMGQGDYEQYF. The entire variable domain, with the rest obtained from reference TRBV19 and TRBJ2-7, is as follows: DGGITQSPKYLFRKEGQNVTLSCEQNLNHDAMYWYRQDPGQGLRLIYYSQIVNDFQKGDIAEGYSVSREKKESFPLTVTSAQKNPTAFYLCASSKMGQGDYEQYFGPGTRLTVT.

Only one count was recorded for this clone. The chain combines TRBV4-3 with TRBJ2-1; maybe TRBD1 (5 bases). V was shortened by 3 bases and J by 5 bases, with 14 bases between the two germline ends. The CDR3 length is 15 residues. Germline assignment: CDR1 LGHNA and CDR2 YSLEER. CDR3 DNA: TGCGCCAGCAGCCAGGGGCAGGGAAAGAACAATGAGCAGTTCTTC. Translation: CASSQGQGKNNEQFF.

This clone was counted only a few times. The chain combines TRBV28 with TRBJ1-2; 7 nucleotides line up with TRBD1. The length of the CDR3 is 15 residues. Trimming cost V 6 bases and J 4 bases; bases outside gene matches: 11. CDR1 is MDHEN, CDR2 SYDVKM, per germline. The CDR3 loop reads CASSLDQGVSYGYTF. For the CDR3, the DNA is TGTGCCAGCAGCTTAGATCAGGGGGTGAGCTATGGCTACACCTTC.